This TCR beta chain was captured in a study of blood T cell repertoires in COVID-19. About the research overall: Specimens from acute and convalescent COVID-19 originated in the United States, Italy and Spain. From T cells, B-cell-depleted T cells, or PBMCs came the material, which was cDNA or gDNA.

V dropped 2 bases and J dropped 0; count of bases not matched to a gene: 3. Germline CDR1 is SGHVS and CDR2 is FNYEAQ. The CDR3 has 16 residues. A single count supports this clone. Generated by immunoSEQ multiplex PCR, the TCRdb table keeps only in-frame clones and is missing some. The sample includes roughly 160,000 clones, approximately 84% of them seen just once. This rearrangement joins TRBV7-6 to TRBJ2-2; 7 bases map to TRBD1. The clonotype comes from a man between 18 and 29 years old with active or convalescent COVID-19. The specimen sequenced was peripheral blood. The CDR3 sequence: CASSLQGQTNTGELFF. The CDR3 region has the DNA TGTGCCAGCAGCTTACAGGGACAGACGAACACCGGGGAGCTGTTTTTT. The complete variable domain, with remaining parts taken from reference TRBV7-6 and TRBJ2-2, reads GAGVSQSPRYKVTKRGQDVALRCDPISGHVSLYWYRQALGQGPEFLTYFNYEAQQDKSGLPNDRFSAERPEGSISTLTIQRTEQRDSAMYRCASSLQGQTNTGELFFGEGSRLTVL.